A single sample gave rise to the 27 T cell receptor beta chains below, sequenced in a study of CD8 T cells in Susac syndrome. RNA, at about 0.45 to 1 ug, was reverse transcribed with random hexamers. MiXCR, applied by TCRdb to the immunoSEQ multiplex PCR reads, yields one record per CDR3 protein. Here the sample spans under 350,000 distinct CDR3 sequences, about 90% being singletons. The sequenced material came from CD4+ T cells from PBMCs. The receptors derive from a human donor with multiple sclerosis.

V and J are TRBV2 and TRBJ2-7, with D possibly being TRBD2 (6 bases). The germline gives CDR1 SNHLY, CDR2 FYNNEI. Trimming removed 2 bases at V and 7 bases at J, with 9 bases between. This CDR3 comprises 12 residues. This CDR3 reads CASSERGMEQYF. The CDR3 nucleotides read TGTGCCAGCAGTGAACGGGGGATGGAGCAGTACTTC.

J is TRBJ2-1 and V is TRBV11-3; tentatively, D is TRBD2 (5 bases). V was trimmed by 4 bases and J by 7 bases, leaving 17 bases between them. This CDR3 is 15 amino acids long. The germline CDR1 and CDR2 sequences are SGHNT and YENEEA. The CDR3 DNA sequence: TGTGCCAGCAGCTCAGGAGAGGGCCGATGGAATGAGCAGTTCTTC. Encoded protein: CASSSGEGRWNEQFF.

The J gene is TRBJ1-2, the V gene TRBV23-1; D remains ambiguous. TRBV23-1 is assigned to the ORF class and has an uncertain function. The CDR3 is 12 amino acids. V lost 0 bases and J lost 5, with 4 bases in between. CDR3 nucleotides: TGCGCCAGCAGTCAATCCCGTTATGGCTACACCTTC. Its translation is CASSQSRYGYTF.

The chain combines TRBV5-1 with TRBJ2-3; 7 bases line up with TRBD2. The CDR3 spans 17 residues. Losses at the gene ends were 0 bases for V and 6 bases for J; bases not matched to a gene: 13. Germline CDR1 SGHRS, CDR2 YFSETQ. The CDR3 DNA follows: TGCGCCAGCAGCTTGGAGGCGCTTGGCGGGGGAGTCGATACGCAGTATTTT. Translating gives CASSLEALGGGVDTQYF.

The chain joins TRBV5-4 to TRBJ2-7, with TRBD1 as a possible D gene (5 bases). The V and J ends lost 0 bases and 0 bases respectively, with 16 bases between them. CDR1 is SGHNT, CDR2 YYREEE, per germline (reference sequence). This CDR3 contains 17 residues. CDR3: CASSLAGGRTSSYEQYF. Written as DNA, the CDR3 is TGTGCCAGCAGCTTGGCCGGTGGCAGGACAAGCTCCTACGAGCAGTACTTC.

This chain connects TRBV29-1 to TRBJ2-5, with 9 positions matching TRBD2. CDR1 is SQVTM and CDR2 is ANQGSEA in the germline V gene. The CDR3 is 17 amino acids. The V gene end was trimmed by 6 bases and the J gene end by 5 bases; junction bases not matched to a gene: 19. The DNA for the CDR3 is TGCAGCGTGACATCAAGAACCTCTAGCGGGATTTACGAGACCCAGTACTTC. Translated: CSVTSRTSSGIYETQYF.

The chain is built from TRBV11-3 and TRBJ2-3; 9 bases are a match to TRBD2. V gave up 0 bases and J gave up 11 bases; unmatched junction bases: 6. The CDR3 length is 14 residues. Germline V gene data show CDR1 as SGHNT and CDR2 as YENEEA. DNA for the CDR3: TGTGCCAGCAGCTTAGATCGAGGTAGCGGGGGGCAGTATTTT. Residues: CASSLDRGSGGQYF.

The chain uses TRBV5-1 and TRBJ2-3; weak D call: TRBD2 (5 bases). Germline CDR1 is SGHRS and CDR2 is YFSETQ. Trimming took off 0 bases at V and 0 bases at J, with 11 bases between the two ends. The CDR3 length is 16 residues. CDR3 nucleotide sequence: TGCGCCAGCAGCTTGGAAGGGAGAGGGAGCACAGATACGCAGTATTTT. It specifies CASSLEGRGSTDTQYF.

V gene TRBV5-6 combines with J gene TRBJ2-3; the match to TRBD2 covers 7 bases. The junction had 18 bases not matched to a gene; V was cut back by 4 bases and J by 4 bases. From germline, CDR1 is SGHDT and CDR2 YYEEEE. The CDR3 runs 18 residues. Here the CDR3 DNA reads TGTGCCAGCAGCCTTCAGACCGGACGGCTAGCGGAGCCAGATACGCAGTATTTT. Its protein product is CASSLQTGRLAEPDTQYF.

The rearrangement joins TRBV28 to TRBJ2-1; 7 nucleotides line up with TRBD2. CDR3 size: 17 residues. Germline V gives CDR1 MDHEN, CDR2 SYDVKM. J gave up 7 bases and V 6 bases, and 18 bases lay outside the gene matches. This CDR3 is CASSSITQAGTRNEQFF. The DNA of the CDR3 is TGTGCCAGCAGCTCAATCACTCAAGCGGGAACCCGGAATGAGCAGTTCTTC.

V usage is TRBV14 and J usage is TRBJ1-1; 7 bases align to TRBD1. The CDR3 consists of 14 residues. Germline lookup yields CDR1 SGHDN and CDR2 FVKESK. Trimming at V came to 5 bases and at J to 4 bases, leaving 7 bases not matched to a gene. CDR3 loop: CASSWDSLSTEAFF. In DNA, the CDR3 is TGTGCCAGCAGCTGGGACAGCCTATCCACTGAAGCTTTCTTT.

This rearrangement joins TRBV12-3 or TRBV12-4 to TRBJ1-1; 10 bases match TRBD1. The CDR3 consists of 17 residues. The V segment lost 6 bases and the J segment 6 bases; nucleotides outside the gene matches: 16. The chain's CDR3 is CASSTDRGRIRIAEAFF. The CDR3 DNA sequence: TGTGCCAGCAGCACCGACAGGGGGCGGATTCGTATCGCTGAAGCTTTCTTT.

The chain couples TRBV7-8 to TRBJ2-1; TRBD2 aligns across 9 bases. CDR1 and CDR2 from the germline V gene are SGHVS and FQNEAQ. The CDR3 consists of 14 residues. Losses at the gene ends were 3 bases for V and 10 bases for J; bases not matched to a gene: 7. In DNA form, the CDR3 reads TGTGCCAGCAGCTTGAGTAGCGGGAGCAGCGAGCAGTTCTTC. It translates to CASSLSSGSSEQFF.

This clonotype was seen more than once but under ten times. The CDR3 nucleotides read TGTGCCAGTAGTAGTGGACAGACCTACGAGCAGTACTTC. Amino acid sequence: CASSSGQTYEQYF. V and J are TRBV19 and TRBJ2-7, with D tentatively TRBD1 (6 bases). The germline V gene encodes CDR1 LNHDA and CDR2 SQIVND (reference sequence). Trimming left V 4 bases short and J 2 bases short, with 9 bases between. This CDR3 comprises 13 residues. The whole variable domain, remainder taken from reference TRBV19 and TRBJ2-7, is DGGITQSPKYLFRKEGQNVTLSCEQNLNHDAMYWYRQDPGQGLRLIYYSQIVNDFQKGDIAEGYSVSREKKESFPLTVTSAQKNPTAFYLCASSSGQTYEQYFGPGTRLTVT.

The chain carries TRBV2 and TRBJ2-5, with 10 bases fitting TRBD2. The CDR3 loop spans 16 amino acids. V shed 1 base and J 2 bases; nucleotides not matched to a gene: 4. CDR1 and CDR2 (germline): SNHLY, FYNNEI. In DNA form, the CDR3 reads TGTGCCAGCAGTGAAGGGAGACTAGCGGGTCAAGAGACCCAGTACTTC. Translation: CASSEGRLAGQETQYF.

This CDR3 reads CASSPHIFSRRGEAFF. Here the CDR3 DNA reads TGTGCCAGCAGCCCCCATATTTTTAGCCGGAGGGGTGAAGCTTTCTTT. The genes are TRBV7-8 and TRBJ1-1; TRBD1 is a possible D gene (5 bases). Looked up from germline, CDR1 is SGHVS and CDR2 is FQNEAQ. V was trimmed by 5 bases and J by 7 bases, leaving 23 bases between them. The CDR3 consists of 16 residues.

This chain connects TRBV6-2 or TRBV6-3 to TRBJ1-5, with D unresolved. Trimming left V 6 bases short and J 0 bases short, with 12 bases between. The CDR3 totals 15 residues. Germline CDR1 reads MNHEY; CDR2 reads SVGEGT. The CDR3 here is CASRAAAYSNQPQHF. CDR3 DNA sequence: TGTGCCAGCAGAGCGGCTGCATATAGCAATCAGCCCCAGCATTTT.

V and J are TRBV6-1 and TRBJ2-2; tentative D call: TRBD2 (6 bases). The V gene lost 7 bases and the J gene lost 0 bases, with 18 bases spanning the gap. This CDR3 is built from 17 residues. Per germline, CDR1 MNHNS and CDR2 SASEGT. For the CDR3, the DNA is TGTGCCAGCATTCCCATCCAGCGGACTACGAACACCGGGGAGCTGTTTTTT. It specifies CASIPIQRTTNTGELFF.

The chain has TRBV14 and TRBJ2-6; a weak D match, TRBD2 (6 bases). In germline, CDR1 is SGHDN, CDR2 FVKESK. The CDR3 covers 19 residues. The germline V and J ends were trimmed by 6 bases and 1 base, with 22 bases remaining between them. DNA for the CDR3: TGTGCCAGCAGGCCCCCCCCATCGGCCGGGGGATCTGGGGCCAACGTCCTGACTTTC. This translates into CASRPPPSAGGSGANVLTF.

CDR3 sequence: CASSPLSLNTEAFF. The CDR3 coding sequence is TGTGCCAGCAGCCCGCTGTCACTGAACACTGAAGCTTTCTTT. J is TRBJ1-1 and V is TRBV12-3 or TRBV12-4; D is uncertain. The V and J ends lost 6 bases and 0 bases respectively, with 11 bases between them. The CDR3 sequence is 14 residues long.

V usage is TRBV7-2 and J usage is TRBJ1-3, with D hard to call. From germline, CDR1 is SGHTA and CDR2 FQGNSA. V was pared by 1 base and J by 4 bases, with 11 bases between. This CDR3 comprises 15 residues. CDR3 residues: CASSLESGRGNTIYF. The CDR3, as DNA: TGTGCCAGCAGCTTAGAGTCGGGCAGGGGAAACACCATATATTTT.

This clonotype has a single count. The chain has TRBV9 and TRBJ2-2; TRBD2 matches 12 bases. The CDR3 has 16 residues. CDR1 is SGDLS and CDR2 is YYNGEE in the germline V gene. The V and J ends lost 6 bases and 0 bases, in that order; junction bases with no gene match: 3. CDR3 DNA sequence: TGTGCCAGCATGACTAGCGGGGGACCGAACACCGGGGAGCTGTTTTTT. Translated: CASMTSGGPNTGELFF.

V usage is TRBV19 and J usage is TRBJ2-5; D possibly corresponds to TRBD1 (6 bases). This CDR3 is built from 14 residues. V was shortened by 4 bases and J by 2 bases, with 11 bases between the two germline ends. Per germline, CDR1 LNHDA and CDR2 SQIVND (reference sequence). The CDR3 DNA follows: TGTGCCAGTAGTACGACAGGAACACAAGAGACCCAGTACTTC. Translation: CASSTTGTQETQYF.

This chain connects TRBV29-1 to TRBJ2-5, with D possibly being TRBD1 (5 bases). V lost 8 bases and J 2 bases, leaving 12 bases between the germline ends. CDR3 length equals 12 residues. Germline CDR1 reads SQVTM; CDR2 reads ANQGSEA. The CDR3 sequence is CSLGQEQETQYF. The CDR3 bases are TGCAGCTTGGGGCAGGAACAAGAGACCCAGTACTTC.

This clonotype appeared once. The rearrangement uses TRBV12-5 and TRBJ2-5; TRBD1 aligns across 7 bases. The CDR3 has 17 amino acids. The V and J ends lost 1 base and 2 bases, in that order; junction bases with no gene match: 10. CDR1 is LGHNT and CDR2 is FRNRAP in the germline V gene. The CDR3 protein is CASGLAYQGQFQETQYF. The CDR3 DNA reads TGTGCTAGTGGTTTGGCTTACCAGGGACAGTTTCAAGAGACCCAGTACTTC.

The J gene is TRBJ1-2, the V gene TRBV12-3 or TRBV12-4, with TRBD1 as a possible D gene (6 bases). This CDR3 has 12 residues. Trimming left V 3 bases short and J 6 bases short, with 8 bases between. CDR3 sequence: CASSFTGNGYTF. CDR3 nucleotide sequence: TGTGCCAGCAGTTTCACAGGGAATGGCTACACCTTC.

In this sample, this clonotype turned up a few times. This chain links TRBV7-3 with TRBJ2-3, with 10 bases that match TRBD2. V lost 3 bases and J lost 6; bases outside the gene matches: 3. Germline V gene sequence: CDR1 SGHTA, CDR2 FQGTGA. CDR3 length: 14 residues. CDR3 in DNA: TGTGCCAGCAGCTTTAGCGGGGGGCCCGATACGCAGTATTTT. Its translation is CASSFSGGPDTQYF.